A selection of T cell receptor beta chains follows, all from one sample in a study of shared clonotypes between healthy human individuals. The protocol was immunoSEQ multiplex PCR, while the TCRdb copy is restricted to in-frame clones and leaves out a portion. The table shows 2 million to 3 million clones, with 90% to 95% occurring only once. Sequencing used naive CD4+ T cells from PBMCs. The receptors originated from a man aged 18 to 30 in good health. Some clones in this sample may be carry-over from other donors' samples. Each CDR3 is given with its conserved first and last residue. Fields, in order: V gene, D gene, J gene, clone size, CDR3 DNA, CDR3 protein. D genes are given only for firm matches. Not every row has a clone size; where given, it reads once, few, many or a size class.

>TRBV18|-|TRBJ2-3|-
TGTGCCAGCTCAGATGCGGGGGCCGGCACAGATACGCAGTATTTT
CASSDAGAGTDTQYF
>TRBV4-2|TRBD1|TRBJ1-1|-
TGTGCCAGCAGCCAACCTTGGAGGACAATCTCAGGGGGCACTGAAGCTTTCTTT
CASSQPWRTISGGTEAFF
>TRBV9|-|TRBJ1-3|-
TGTGCCAGCACCCAGGGCTCTGGAAACACCATATATTTT
CASTQGSGNTIYF
>TRBV9|TRBD1|TRBJ2-7|-
TGTGCCAGCAGCGTTCGGGACAGGGGCTACGAGCAGTACTTC
CASSVRDRGYEQYF
>TRBV5-1|-|TRBJ2-7|once
TGCGCCAGCAGCGAGGGGGGGGCCCCCTCCTACGAGCAGTACTTC
CASSEGGAPSYEQYF
>TRBV29-1|TRBD1|TRBJ1-1|few
TGCAGCGTCGGACAGGGGACTGAAGCTTTCTTT
CSVGQGTEAFF
>TRBV5-5|-|TRBJ1-4|once
TGTGCCAGCAGCTTGCAGGGGATCGATGAAAAACTGTTTTTT
CASSLQGIDEKLFF
>TRBV30|TRBD1|TRBJ2-7|once
TGTGCCTGGAGGTCGGGACAGGGGCTCTACGAGCAGTACTTC
CAWRSGQGLYEQYF
>TRBV2|TRBD2|TRBJ2-5|once
TGTGCCAGCAGAGATGGAGCGGGAGGGCCTGTGGAGACCCAGTACTTC
CASRDGAGGPVETQYF
>TRBV29-1|-|TRBJ2-3|-
TGCAGCTCCGGGGGAGGAGCCACAGATACGCAGTATTTT
CSSGGGATDTQYF
>TRBV1|-|TRBJ2-1|-
TGCACCAGCAGCCCCTTCAGACTAGCGGGAGGGGGAAATTACAATGAGCAGTTCTTC
CTSSPFRLAGGGNYNEQFF
>TRBV30|-|TRBJ1-2|once
TGTGCCTGGTTGGGAGTTTATGGCTACACCTTC
CAWLGVYGYTF
>TRBV11-3|-|TRBJ2-1|-
TGTGCCAGCAGCTCCGTACTCATCTCCTACAATGAGCAGTTCTTC
CASSSVLISYNEQFF
>TRBV7-3|TRBD1|TRBJ2-6|-
TGTGCCAGCAGCTCCACAGGGGATGGGGCCAACGTCCTGACTTTC
CASSSTGDGANVLTF
>TRBV7-9|TRBD2|TRBJ2-7|-
TGTGCCAGCACCTCCGGGGGGGAGCAGTACTTC
CASTSGGEQYF
>TRBV27|-|TRBJ2-7|-
TGTGCCAGCAGTTCGGCGGGATGGGGGTCCTACGAGCAGTACTTC
CASSSAGWGSYEQYF
>TRBV28|-|TRBJ2-5|-
TGTGCCAGCAGTACCGATCCCGGGACCCCAACCCAGTACTTC
CASSTDPGTPTQYF
>TRBV6-5|-|TRBJ1-4|once
TGTGCCAGCAGTTACCGCGGACAGCGGAATGAAAAACTGTTTTTT
CASSYRGQRNEKLFF
>TRBV5-1|-|TRBJ2-2|-
TGCGCCAGCAGCCCCCTGGGGGGGGCCGGCACCGGGGAGCTGTTTTTT
CASSPLGGAGTGELFF
>TRBV29-1|-|TRBJ1-2|-
TGCAGCGTTGGCGGGAATCGGGGAACAGACGGCTACACCTTC
CSVGGNRGTDGYTF
>TRBV7-7|-|TRBJ2-5|-
TGTGCCAGCAGCTTAGGAATCGGGGAAGTGGAGACCCAGTACTTC
CASSLGIGEVETQYF
>TRBV15|TRBD1|TRBJ1-2|-
TGTGCCACCAGCAGAGACTACGCTGGGACAGACTATGGCTACACCTTC
CATSRDYAGTDYGYTF
>TRBV5-4|-|TRBJ1-2|-
TGTGCCAGCAGCTTGGACGTCCAGGGATGGGGCTACACCTTC
CASSLDVQGWGYTF
>TRBV5-5|-|TRBJ1-5|-
TGTGCCAGCAGCTTAGGGACTTCTCTCGGACAGCCCCAGCATTTT
CASSLGTSLGQPQHF
>TRBV19|-|TRBJ1-5|-
TGTGCCAGTAGTATAATCAGGGTCAATCAGCCCCAGCATTTT
CASSIIRVNQPQHF
>TRBV29-1|-|TRBJ2-3|-
TGCAGCGTTGAGTCGGACCGGTCAGATACGCAGTATTTT
CSVESDRSDTQYF
>TRBV9|-|TRBJ2-7|-
TGTGCCAGCAGCGTAGGGGGCAGTCCACGGGAGCAGTACTTC
CASSVGGSPREQYF
>TRBV5-4|-|TRBJ1-1|-
TGTGCCAGCAGCTTGTACGGTTCCGAACATTTCGCTGAAGCTTTCTTT
CASSLYGSEHFAEAFF
>TRBV18|TRBD2|TRBJ2-5|-
TGTGCCAGTTCCAAACTCGGGGGGCAAGAGACCCAGTACTTC
CASSKLGGQETQYF
>TRBV7-2|-|TRBJ2-3|few
TGTGCCAGCAGCTTAGTGGCTAGCTTCTCAGATACGCAGTATTTT
CASSLVASFSDTQYF
>TRBV6-5|TRBD1|TRBJ2-1|-
TGTGCCAGCGGAGGACAGGCGAGCTCCTACAATGAGCAGTTCTTC
CASGGQASSYNEQFF
>TRBV4-1|TRBD2|TRBJ2-1|-
TGCGCCAGCAGCCAAGAACGGGGACTAGCCTACAATGAGCAGTTCTTC
CASSQERGLAYNEQFF
>TRBV2|TRBD1|TRBJ1-1|-
TGTGCCAGCAGTGCAGGGACAGGAGACACTGAAGCTTTCTTT
CASSAGTGDTEAFF
>TRBV28|TRBD1|TRBJ1-3|-
TGTGCCAGCATTCAGGACAGGGGAAACACCATATATTTT
CASIQDRGNTIYF
>TRBV28|-|TRBJ2-4|-
TGTGCCGTCTTGGGGAAAAACATTCAGTACTTC
CAVLGKNIQYF
>TRBV28|-|TRBJ2-2|-
TGTGCCAGCAGTTTTTCCGGCAGGGCGATCACCGGGGAGCTGTTTTTT
CASSFSGRAITGELFF
>TRBV4-1|-|TRBJ2-2|-
TGCGCCAGCAGCTGGGCAGGTACCGGGGAGCTGTTTTTT
CASSWAGTGELFF